This TCR beta chain is drawn from a study of OX40 agonist ivuxolimab in advanced cancers. Across the study: The patients' treatment was ivuxolimab, an agonistic anti-OX40 (CD134) antibody.

V lost 5 bases, J lost 5 bases, and 10 bases stayed unmatched. CDR1 and CDR2 from the germline V gene are SNHLY and FYNNEI. The CDR3 totals 15 residues. Assay used: immunoSEQ multiplex PCR; TCRdb lists only in-frame clones, some missing. The sample comprises tens of thousands of clones, 65% to 85% of which are singletons, and nearly 4.5% rests with the top ten. Findings and limits, study-wide: Low clonal expansion, among the lowest seen, marked partial responders at 0.1-3.0 mg/kg.

Comment on this clone: The target antigen is unknown.

The sequence was collected from an adult with an advanced solid tumor such as melanoma, head and neck, liver or kidney cancer. The starting material was CD4+ or CD8+ T cells sorted from blood, obtained in a trial of the OX40 agonist ivuxolimab. V usage is TRBV2 and J usage is TRBJ1-1; 8 nucleotides agree with TRBD1. The DNA of the CDR3 is TGTGCCAGCAGTTCCCCGGACAGGGTGACTACTGAAGCTTTCTTT. This translates into CASSSPDRVTTEAFF.